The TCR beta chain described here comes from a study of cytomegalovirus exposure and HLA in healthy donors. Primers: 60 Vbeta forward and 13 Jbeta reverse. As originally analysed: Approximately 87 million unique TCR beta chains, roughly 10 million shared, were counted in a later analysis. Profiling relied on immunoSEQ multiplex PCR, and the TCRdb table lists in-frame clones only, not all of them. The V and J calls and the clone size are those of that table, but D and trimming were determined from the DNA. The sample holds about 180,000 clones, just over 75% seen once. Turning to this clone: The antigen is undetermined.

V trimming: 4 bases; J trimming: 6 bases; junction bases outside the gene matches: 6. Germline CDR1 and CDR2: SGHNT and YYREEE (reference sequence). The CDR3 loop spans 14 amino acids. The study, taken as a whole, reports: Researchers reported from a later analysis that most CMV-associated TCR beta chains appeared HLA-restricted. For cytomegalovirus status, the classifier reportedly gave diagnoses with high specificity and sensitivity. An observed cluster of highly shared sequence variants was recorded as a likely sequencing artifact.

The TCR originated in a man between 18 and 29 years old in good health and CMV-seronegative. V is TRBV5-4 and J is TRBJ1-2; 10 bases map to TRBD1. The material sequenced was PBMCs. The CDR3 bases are TGTGCCAGCAGCAGACAGGGGGCGGCTGATGGCTACACCTTC. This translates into CASSRQGAADGYTF.